Shown below are 19 T cell receptor beta chains from a single sample sequenced in a study of T cell responses to AZD1222 COVID-19 vaccine. Assay: immunoSEQ multiplex PCR; the TCRdb copy retains only in-frame clones and omits some. Seen here are about 100,000 clones, 87% observed once, and the top ten hold under 3.5%. Sample: peripheral blood, taken on day 0 of AZD1222 vaccination. These receptors were obtained from an adult in good health.

The chain uses TRBV6-5 and TRBJ1-3; D ambiguous. Germline V gives CDR1 MNHEY, CDR2 SVGAGI. Trimming cost V 3 bases and J 3 bases, with 15 bases left between them. The CDR3 has 16 residues. The CDR3 DNA is TGTGCCAGCAGTTATCGGACGGTTGGAGTTGGAAACACCATATATTTT. Translated: CASSYRTVGVGNTIYF.

This rearrangement joins TRBV7-2 to TRBJ2-1; possibly TRBD1 for D (5 bases). V lost 2 bases to trimming and J lost 7 bases, with 18 bases between them. The germline V gene has CDR1 SGHTA and CDR2 FQGNSA. This CDR3 is built from 16 residues. The DNA of the CDR3 is TGTGCCAGCAGCTTAATCCCCCGGACAACTGGGAATGAGCAGTTCTTC. The encoded protein is CASSLIPRTTGNEQFF.

The chain has TRBV7-2 and TRBJ2-4; D tentatively reads TRBD1 or TRBD2 (5 bases each). Germline V CDR1 and CDR2: SGHTA, FQGNSA. The CDR3 loop spans 13 amino acids. The V end was cut by 2 bases, the J end by 9 bases, with 11 bases between. The chain's CDR3 is CASSLIGGGIQYF. DNA of the CDR3: TGTGCCAGCAGCTTAATCGGTGGGGGCATTCAGTACTTC. Full variable domain (outside the CDR3, taken from reference TRBV7-2 and TRBJ2-4): GAGVSQSPSNKVTEKGKDVELRCDPISGHTALYWYRQSLGQGLEFLIYFQGNSAPDKSGLPSDRFSAERTGGSVSTLTIQRTQQEDSAVYLCASSLIGGGIQYFGAGTRLSVL.

This clone turned up a few times. This chain joins TRBV4-2 and TRBJ1-1; the match to TRBD1 covers 7 bases. The V segment lost 0 bases and the J segment 4 bases; nucleotides outside the gene matches: 11. The CDR3 covers 17 residues. CDR1 and CDR2 (germline): LGHNA, YNFKEQ. In nucleotides, the CDR3 is TGTGCCAGCAGCCAAGATGGGACAGTGGGGCGGGGCACTGAAGCTTTCTTT. Encoded protein: CASSQDGTVGRGTEAFF.

The rearrangement uses TRBV4-1 and TRBJ2-4, with TRBD2 matching over 11 bases. The CDR3 has 16 residues. The trim removed 1 base at V and 2 bases at J, leaving 1 base unmatched. Germline assignment: CDR1 MGHRA and CDR2 YSYEKL. Here the CDR3 reads CASSQGLAGTKNIQYF. CDR3 DNA: TGCGCCAGCAGCCAAGGACTAGCGGGAACCAAAAACATTCAGTACTTC.

This clone is a singleton in its sample. The V call is TRBV19, the J call TRBJ1-6, with D maybe TRBD1 (6 bases). Germline V gene data show CDR1 as LNHDA and CDR2 as SQIVND (reference sequence). This CDR3 has 15 residues. V lost 6 bases to trimming and J lost 7 bases, with 16 bases between them. The DNA of the CDR3 is TGTGCCAGTAGCTTCGGGGACAACGGAAATTCACCCCTCCACTTT. It specifies CASSFGDNGNSPLHF. The variable domain in full, completed from reference TRBV19 and TRBJ1-6, reads DGGITQSPKYLFRKEGQNVTLSCEQNLNHDAMYWYRQDPGQGLRLIYYSQIVNDFQKGDIAEGYSVSREKKESFPLTVTSAQKNPTAFYLCASSFGDNGNSPLHFGNGTRLTVT.

V and J are TRBV10-3 and TRBJ1-1; D call uncertain. V lost 3 bases, J lost 2 bases, and 1 base lay in between. This CDR3 is built from 11 residues. Germline V gives CDR1 ENHRY, CDR2 SYGVKD. CDR3 protein: CAISENTEAFF. CDR3 DNA sequence: TGTGCCATCAGTGAAAACACTGAAGCTTTCTTT.

The chain employs TRBV7-9 and TRBJ2-1; possibly TRBD1 for D (6 bases). V lost 5 bases and J 3 bases, leaving 14 bases between the germline ends. CDR3 length: 15 residues. Germline V gives CDR1 SEHNR, CDR2 FQNEAQ (reference sequence). For the CDR3, the DNA is TGTGCCAGCAGCCCTTACAGGGTCGGCTACAATGAGCAGTTCTTC. It codes for CASSPYRVGYNEQFF.

This clone was counted a single time. V gene TRBV24-1 combines with J gene TRBJ1-2; TRBD1 is a possible D gene (6 bases). CDR3 length equals 13 residues. Trimming shortened V by 4 bases and J by 6 bases, and 11 bases separated the two germline ends. CDR1 is KGHDR, CDR2 SFDVKD, per germline. Here the CDR3 reads CATSESYRDGYTF. The CDR3 nucleotides are TGTGCCACCAGTGAGTCTTACAGGGATGGCTACACCTTC.

The chain links TRBV11-2 to TRBJ2-5; D unresolved. Trimming took 2 bases from V and 4 from J, leaving 8 bases between them. Germline V gene sequence: CDR1 SGHAT, CDR2 FQNNGV. The CDR3 is made up of 13 amino acids. CDR3 residues: CASSLTGAETQYF. CDR3 sequence (DNA): TGTGCCAGCAGCTTAACGGGTGCAGAGACCCAGTACTTC. Variable domain in full (rest from reference TRBV11-2 and TRBJ2-5): EAGVAQSPRYKIIEKRQSVAFWCNPISGHATLYWYQQILGQGPKLLIQFQNNGVVDDSQLPKDRFSAERLKGVDSTLKIQPAKLEDSAVYLCASSLTGAETQYFGPGTRLLVL.

There are a few counts of this clone. The chain links TRBV29-1 to TRBJ2-3; 9 nucleotides agree with TRBD2. CDR3 length: 16 amino acids. Trimming cost V 4 bases and J 5 bases; bases outside gene matches: 13. The V gene's germline CDR1 is SQVTM and CDR2 ANQGSEA. The CDR3 nucleotides read TGCAGCGTTGGGTTGGAGCTAGCGGGGTCCAAAGATACGCAGTATTTT. As protein: CSVGLELAGSKDTQYF.

The chain joins TRBV5-1 to TRBJ2-5, with 9 positions matching TRBD1. The germline V gene encodes CDR1 SGHRS and CDR2 YFSETQ. V trimming: 0 bases; J trimming: 5 bases; junction bases outside the gene matches: 2. CDR3 length: 14 amino acids. The CDR3 DNA reads as TGCGCCAGCAGCTTGGGCGGACAGGGGGAGACCCAGTACTTC. This codes for CASSLGGQGETQYF.

The J gene is TRBJ1-1, the V gene TRBV27; tentative D call: TRBD1 (6 bases). The CDR3 sequence is 14 residues long. Between the trimmed V and J ends, which lost 3 bases and 1 base, there was a span of 9 bases. Germline V gives CDR1 MNHEY, CDR2 SMNVEV (reference sequence). The CDR3 spells CASSLGGPNTEAFF. CDR3 nucleotide sequence: TGTGCCAGCAGTTTGGGGGGGCCGAACACTGAAGCTTTCTTT.

This clone showed up just once. V is TRBV18 and J is TRBJ2-7; 9 nucleotides line up with TRBD1. The J segment lost 5 bases and the V segment lost 3 bases, leaving 5 bases of the junction unmatched. Germline loops: CDR1 KGHSH, CDR2 LQKENI. CDR3 length: 14 residues. The DNA of the CDR3 is TGTGCCAGCTCACCTCCGGGACAGGGTAACGAGCAGTACTTC. Protein sequence: CASSPPGQGNEQYF.

This clone was observed a single time. V is TRBV18 and J is TRBJ2-1; D might be TRBD2 (6 bases). The CDR3 is made up of 15 amino acids. Germline values: CDR1 KGHSH, CDR2 LQKENI. Deletions cut 2 bases from V and 7 bases from J, with 15 bases between. CDR3 loop: CASSPSEVAANEQFF. The CDR3 coding sequence is TGTGCCAGCTCACCATCCGAGGTAGCGGCTAATGAGCAGTTCTTC.

The gene calls are TRBV18 and TRBJ1-1, with D tentatively TRBD1 (6 bases). This CDR3 has 15 residues. Germline V gene sequence: CDR1 KGHSH, CDR2 LQKENI. Trimming pared 3 bases from V and 1 base from J, leaving 12 bases between. The CDR3 spells CASSPTIGGNTEAFF. As DNA, the CDR3 is TGTGCCAGCTCACCCACGATAGGGGGGAACACTGAAGCTTTCTTT.

The chain carries TRBV2 and TRBJ1-2; D gene unclear. The germline gives CDR1 SNHLY, CDR2 FYNNEI. The CDR3 loop spans 13 amino acids. V was shortened by 4 bases and J by 8 bases, with 14 bases between the two germline ends. The CDR3 DNA reads as TGTGCCAGCAGTGGGAGTCAAGGGTCCGGCTACACCTTC. It translates to CASSGSQGSGYTF.

This chain links TRBV11-3 with TRBJ1-6; D unclear. The CDR3 is 13 amino acids. The germline CDR1 and CDR2 sequences are SGHNT and YENEEA. V was shortened by 0 bases and J by 10 bases, with 7 bases between the two germline ends. CDR3 sequence (DNA): TGTGCCAGCAGCTTAGATCGAGGATCACCCCTCCACTTT. It yields the protein CASSLDRGSPLHF.

This clone was detected once. The rearrangement joins TRBV12-3 or TRBV12-4 to TRBJ2-7; possibly TRBD2 for D (5 bases). Trimming shortened V by 6 bases and J by 3 bases, and 12 bases separated the two germline ends. CDR3 length: 13 amino acids. Here the CDR3 DNA reads TGTGCCAGCAGCCCTCTTCGGGGCTACGAGCAGTACGTC. Protein: CASSPLRGYEQYV.